Below, 22 T cell receptor beta chains from the same sample are listed, as sequenced in a study of T cells in tuberculosis. Profiled with immunoSEQ multiplex PCR; TCRdb holds only in-frame clones, not every one. Of about 30,000 clones in the sample, around 94% were seen once. The sequencing sample was made of PBMCs. These receptors came from a donor between 10 and 35 years old with latent tuberculosis or without tuberculosis infection.

The CDR3 reads CASSTNSDRVNTEAFF. The CDR3 DNA reads TGTGCCAGCAGCACGAACTCGGACAGGGTTAACACTGAAGCTTTCTTT. The chain uses TRBV7-9 and TRBJ1-1; 8 positions match TRBD1. Losses at the gene ends were 5 bases for V and 2 bases for J; bases not matched to a gene: 10. CDR3 size: 16 residues. Germline lookup yields CDR1 SEHNR and CDR2 FQNEAQ (reference sequence).

The rearrangement joins TRBV7-2 to TRBJ2-5, with D unresolved. The V end was cut by 5 bases, the J end by 3 bases, with 19 bases between. CDR3 size: 16 residues. Germline V CDR1 and CDR2: SGHTA, FQGNSA. DNA for the CDR3: TGTGCCAGCAGCATCCCCGGCGGAGTGAGAAAAGAGACCCAGTACTTC. Residues: CASSIPGGVRKETQYF.

Only one count was recorded for this clone. The J gene is TRBJ1-1, the V gene TRBV19, with no clear D. The ends were cut back, 5 bases at V and 0 bases at J, with 10 bases in the middle. This CDR3 is built from 14 residues. CDR1 is LNHDA and CDR2 is SQIVND in the germline V gene (reference sequence). CDR3 coding DNA: TGTGCCAGTAGTCTCGATCGAGTGAACACTGAAGCTTTCTTT. This gives the protein CASSLDRVNTEAFF.

This chain uses TRBV5-1 with TRBJ2-2, with D perhaps matching TRBD2 (5 bases). Germline CDR1 is SGHRS and CDR2 is YFSETQ. The CDR3 extends over 16 amino acids. V shed 4 bases and J shed 2 bases, with 15 bases lying between them. CDR3: CASSPQEGFNTGELFF. The CDR3 DNA is TGCGCCAGCAGCCCCCAAGAGGGCTTCAACACCGGGGAGCTGTTTTTT.

V usage is TRBV6-1 and J usage is TRBJ2-5, with TRBD2 identical over 8 bases. This CDR3 is 13 amino acids long. Losses at the gene ends were 7 bases for V and 5 bases for J; bases not matched to a gene: 6. From germline, CDR1 is MNHNS and CDR2 SASEGT. CDR3 protein: CASNLAGSETQYF. Written as DNA, the CDR3 is TGTGCCAGCAATTTAGCGGGATCGGAGACCCAGTACTTC.

The rearrangement joins TRBV19 to TRBJ2-7, with 7 bases identical to TRBD2. Germline CDR1 LNHDA, CDR2 SQIVND (reference sequence). After removal of 3 bases from V and 4 bases from J, the junction contained 9 bases not matched to a gene. The CDR3 is 15 amino acids. CDR3 in amino acids: CASSILPAGVYEQYF. CDR3 DNA: TGTGCCAGTAGTATCCTCCCCGCGGGAGTTTACGAGCAGTACTTC.

This chain joins TRBV4-1 and TRBJ2-1, with a possible D match to TRBD2 (6 bases). The V end was cut by 4 bases, the J end by 0 bases, with 10 bases between. The germline V gene encodes CDR1 MGHRA and CDR2 YSYEKL. This CDR3 is built from 15 residues. The CDR3 DNA follows: TGCGCCAGCAGCCTTAGCGGAAACTCCTACAATGAGCAGTTCTTC. Its translation is CASSLSGNSYNEQFF.

The chain uses TRBV7-9 and TRBJ1-2, with TRBD1 as a possible D gene (6 bases). Germline lookup yields CDR1 SEHNR and CDR2 FQNEAQ (reference sequence). The CDR3 is made up of 13 amino acids. The V end was cut by 5 bases, the J end by 3 bases, with 10 bases between. The CDR3 DNA follows: TGTGCCAGCAGCCCCCACAGGGACTATGGCTACACCTTC. Translated, it gives CASSPHRDYGYTF.

The chain combines TRBV7-9 with TRBJ2-7, with D uncertain. The CDR3 spans 12 residues. CDR1 and CDR2 (germline): SEHNR, FQNEAQ (reference sequence). The ends were cut back, 5 bases at V and 2 bases at J, with 7 bases in the middle. In DNA, the CDR3 is TGTGCCAGCAGCGTATACACCTACGAGCAGTACTTC. Encoded protein: CASSVYTYEQYF. The full variable domain, rest sourced from reference TRBV7-9 and TRBJ2-7, is DTGVSQNPRHKITKRGQNVTFRCDPISEHNRLYWYRQTLGQGPEFLTYFQNEAQLEKSRLLSDRFSAERPKGSFSTLEIQRTEQGDSAMYLCASSVYTYEQYFGPGTRLTVT.

This clone was detected only a few times. The chain is built from TRBV7-2 and TRBJ2-7, with 14 bases aligning to TRBD2. There are 16 residues in the CDR3. The V and J ends lost 4 bases and 4 bases, in that order; junction bases with no gene match: 6. In germline, CDR1 is SGHTA, CDR2 FQGNSA. The CDR3 DNA reads TGTGCCAGCAGCTCCCCCCGGACTAGCGGGAGGTACGAGCAGTACTTC. The encoded protein is CASSSPRTSGRYEQYF. Supplemented by reference TRBV7-2 and TRBJ2-7, the full variable domain reads GAGVSQSPSNKVTEKGKDVELRCDPISGHTALYWYRQSLGQGLEFLIYFQGNSAPDKSGLPSDRFSAERTGGSVSTLTIQRTQQEDSAVYLCASSSPRTSGRYEQYFGPGTRLTVT.

The count of this clone is one. The genes are TRBV5-1 and TRBJ2-3; 9 nucleotides align to TRBD2. This CDR3 spans 16 amino acids. Germline CDR1 and CDR2: SGHRS and YFSETQ. The J segment lost 4 bases and the V segment lost 5 bases, leaving 11 bases of the junction unmatched. The CDR3 loop reads CASSRVIAGGADTQYF. CDR3 in DNA: TGCGCCAGCAGTCGAGTCATTGCGGGAGGGGCAGATACGCAGTATTTT.

The chain employs TRBV28 and TRBJ2-4; 7 nucleotides align to TRBD1. This CDR3 is built from 18 residues. Trimming removed 4 bases from V and 0 bases from J; junction bases left unmatched: 12. Per the germline V gene, CDR1 is MDHEN and CDR2 is SYDVKM. CDR3 nucleotide sequence: TGTGCCAGCAGTTCCTCGCTTCGACAGGGCCTAGCCAAAAACATTCAGTACTTC. This codes for CASSSSLRQGLAKNIQYF.

The J gene is TRBJ1-2, the V gene TRBV5-6; D might be TRBD1 (5 bases). Trimming shortened V by 0 bases and J by 2 bases, and 11 bases separated the two germline ends. This CDR3 has 15 residues. The germline V gene has CDR1 SGHDT and CDR2 YYEEEE. The CDR3 nucleotides are TGTGCCAGCAGCTTGGCCTTTCAGGGCAACTATGGCTACACCTTC. Translation: CASSLAFQGNYGYTF.

This chain uses TRBV6-5 with TRBJ2-2, with TRBD1 matching 7 bases. The CDR3 contains 13 residues. V shed 6 bases and J 7 bases; nucleotides not matched to a gene: 5. The germline gives CDR1 MNHEY, CDR2 SVGAGI. CDR3 DNA: TGTGCCAGCAGCAGGGGGAAGGTCGGGGAGCTGTTTTTT. Amino acids: CASSRGKVGELFF.

The chain has TRBV25-1 and TRBJ2-7, with D perhaps TRBD1 (5 bases). Trimming removed 2 bases from V and 6 bases from J, with 23 bases in between. Germline CDR1 reads MGHDK; CDR2 reads SYGVNS. CDR3 size: 17 residues. The chain's CDR3 is CASSEKLSKGPPGEQYF. The DNA for the CDR3 is TGTGCCAGCAGTGAAAAGTTAAGTAAGGGGCCCCCCGGCGAGCAGTACTTC.

The chain joins TRBV20-1 to TRBJ2-5, with TRBD2 matching 8 bases. Germline lookup yields CDR1 DFQATT and CDR2 SNEGSKA (reference sequence). CDR3 size: 11 residues. Trimming at V came to 7 bases and at J to 5 bases, leaving 3 bases not matched to a gene. CDR3 DNA: TGCAGTGGGACGGGGGGGGAGACCCAGTACTTC. Translating it yields CSGTGGETQYF.

In its sample, this clone was seen once. CDR3 sequence (DNA): TGTGCCATCAGTGAGGGGACAGGGACTGAAGCTTTCTTT. Protein: CAISEGTGTEAFF. J is TRBJ1-1 and V is TRBV10-3, with TRBD1 identical over 9 bases. The CDR3 contains 13 residues. Germline loops: CDR1 ENHRY, CDR2 SYGVKD. The V and J ends lost 2 bases and 5 bases, in that order; junction bases with no gene match: 0.

V usage is TRBV11-2 and J usage is TRBJ1-1; D is possibly TRBD1 (5 bases). The V end was cut by 2 bases, the J end by 1 base, with 11 bases between. The CDR3 sequence is 15 residues long. Germline V gene sequence: CDR1 SGHAT, CDR2 FQNNGV. CDR3: CASSLWYRQNTEAFF. CDR3 nucleotide sequence: TGTGCCAGCAGCTTATGGTACAGGCAGAACACTGAAGCTTTCTTT.

V usage is TRBV14 and J usage is TRBJ2-2, with 10 positions matching TRBD1. V gave up 1 base and J gave up 5 bases; unmatched junction bases: 10. Germline V gives CDR1 SGHDN, CDR2 FVKESK. This CDR3 has 18 residues. In DNA, the CDR3 is TGTGCCAGCAGCCAAGCAAAATTGCCGGGACAGGGGACCGGGGAGCTGTTTTTT. It translates to CASSQAKLPGQGTGELFF.

The chain joins TRBV6-5 to TRBJ2-1; tentatively, D is TRBD2 (6 bases). The CDR3 totals 14 residues. Germline CDR1 is MNHEY and CDR2 is SVGAGI. V lost 2 bases, J lost 5 bases, and 10 bases lay in between. This CDR3 is CASSYRDLNNEQFF. In nucleotides, the CDR3 is TGTGCCAGCAGTTACAGGGACTTGAACAATGAGCAGTTCTTC.

V gene TRBV15 combines with J gene TRBJ2-7; TRBD1 matches 10 bases. The CDR3 runs to 15 residues. Germline V gene sequence: CDR1 LNHNV, CDR2 YYDKDF (reference sequence). V dropped 4 bases and J dropped 4; count of bases not matched to a gene: 7. The CDR3 region has the DNA TGTGCCACCAGCACCAGCCGGGGACAGGGGTACGAGCAGTACTTC. As protein: CATSTSRGQGYEQYF.

The chain recombines TRBV7-9 with TRBJ2-7; D is perhaps TRBD2 (5 bases). Per germline, CDR1 SEHNR and CDR2 FQNEAQ (reference sequence). This CDR3 is 12 amino acids long. Deletions cut 4 bases from V and 2 bases from J, with 6 bases between. DNA for the CDR3: TGTGCCAGCAGCTCGGGGACCTACGAGCAGTACTTC. Protein: CASSSGTYEQYF. The entire variable domain, with the rest obtained from reference TRBV7-9 and TRBJ2-7, is as follows: DTGVSQNPRHKITKRGQNVTFRCDPISEHNRLYWYRQTLGQGPEFLTYFQNEAQLEKSRLLSDRFSAERPKGSFSTLEIQRTEQGDSAMYLCASSSGTYEQYFGPGTRLTVT.